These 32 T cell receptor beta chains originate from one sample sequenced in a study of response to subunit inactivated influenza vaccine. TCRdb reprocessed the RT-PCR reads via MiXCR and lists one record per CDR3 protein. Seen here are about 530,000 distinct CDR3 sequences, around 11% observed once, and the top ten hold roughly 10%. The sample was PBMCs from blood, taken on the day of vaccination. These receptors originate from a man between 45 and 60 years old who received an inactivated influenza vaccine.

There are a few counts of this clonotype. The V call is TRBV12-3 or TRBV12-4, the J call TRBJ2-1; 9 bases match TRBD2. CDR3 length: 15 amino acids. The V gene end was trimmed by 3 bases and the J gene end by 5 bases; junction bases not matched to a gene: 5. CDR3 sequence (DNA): TGTGCCAGCAGTTTCGTAGCGGGAGTCGACAATGAGCAGTTCTTC. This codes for CASSFVAGVDNEQFF.

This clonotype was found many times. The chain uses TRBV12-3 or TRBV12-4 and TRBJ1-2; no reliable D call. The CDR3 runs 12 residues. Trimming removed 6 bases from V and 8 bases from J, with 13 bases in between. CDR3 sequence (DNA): TGTGCCAGCAGCGCTATAAGGGAGGGCTACACCTTC. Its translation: CASSAIREGYTF.

The CDR3 sequence: CASRSRGRRDTGELFF. As DNA, the CDR3 is TGTGCCAGCAGGTCCAGGGGGCGTCGTGACACCGGGGAGCTGTTTTTT. V is TRBV12-3 or TRBV12-4 and J is TRBJ2-2, with 8 positions matching TRBD1. Unmatched junction bases numbered 9, after V lost 6 bases and J lost 3 bases. The CDR3 is made up of 16 amino acids.

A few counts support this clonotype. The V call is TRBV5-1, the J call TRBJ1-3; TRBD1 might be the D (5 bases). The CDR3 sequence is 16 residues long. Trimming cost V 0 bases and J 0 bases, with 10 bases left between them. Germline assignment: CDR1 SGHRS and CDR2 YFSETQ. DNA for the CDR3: TGCGCCAGCAGCTTGGAGGGACGGATCTCTGGAAACACCATATATTTT. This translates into CASSLEGRISGNTIYF.

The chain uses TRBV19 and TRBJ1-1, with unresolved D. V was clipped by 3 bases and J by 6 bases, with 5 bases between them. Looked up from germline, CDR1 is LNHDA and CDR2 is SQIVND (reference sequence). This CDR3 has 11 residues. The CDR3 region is CASSIRAEAFF. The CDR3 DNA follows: TGTGCCAGTAGTATCCGGGCTGAAGCTTTCTTT.

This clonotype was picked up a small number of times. This chain's CDR3 is CASSLQGDNNEQFF. In DNA form, the CDR3 reads TGTGCCAGCAGCCTCCAGGGGGATAACAATGAGCAGTTCTTC. The chain carries TRBV14 and TRBJ2-1; TRBD1 agrees at 7 bases. V was pared by 4 bases and J by 5 bases, with 5 bases of the junction left unmatched. This CDR3 has 14 residues. Germline loops: CDR1 SGHDN, CDR2 FVKESK.

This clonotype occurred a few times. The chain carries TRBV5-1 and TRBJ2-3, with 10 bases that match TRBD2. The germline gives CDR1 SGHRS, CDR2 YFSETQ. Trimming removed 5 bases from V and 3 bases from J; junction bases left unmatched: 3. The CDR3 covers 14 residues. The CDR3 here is CASSSGGWTDTQYF. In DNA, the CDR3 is TGCGCCAGCAGTAGCGGGGGGTGGACAGATACGCAGTATTTT.

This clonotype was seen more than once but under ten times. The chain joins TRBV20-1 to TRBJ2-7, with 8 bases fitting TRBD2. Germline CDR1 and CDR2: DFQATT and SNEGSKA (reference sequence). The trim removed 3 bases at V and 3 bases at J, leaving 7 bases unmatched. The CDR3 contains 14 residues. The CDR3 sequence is CSARSLAEFYEQYF. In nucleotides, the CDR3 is TGCAGTGCTAGGTCACTAGCGGAATTCTACGAGCAGTACTTC.

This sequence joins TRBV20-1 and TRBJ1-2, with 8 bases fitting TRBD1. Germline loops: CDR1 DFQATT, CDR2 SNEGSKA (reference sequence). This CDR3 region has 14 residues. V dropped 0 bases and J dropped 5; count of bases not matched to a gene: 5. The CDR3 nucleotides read TGCAGTGCTAGAGAACCGGGACAGGCTTATGGCTACACCTTC. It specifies CSAREPGQAYGYTF.

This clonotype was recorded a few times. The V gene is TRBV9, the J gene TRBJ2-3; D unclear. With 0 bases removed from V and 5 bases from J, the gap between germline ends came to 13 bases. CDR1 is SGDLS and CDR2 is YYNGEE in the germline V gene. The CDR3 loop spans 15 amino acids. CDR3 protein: CASSVGNPTGDTQYF. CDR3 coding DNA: TGTGCCAGCAGCGTAGGAAACCCGACGGGAGATACGCAGTATTTT.

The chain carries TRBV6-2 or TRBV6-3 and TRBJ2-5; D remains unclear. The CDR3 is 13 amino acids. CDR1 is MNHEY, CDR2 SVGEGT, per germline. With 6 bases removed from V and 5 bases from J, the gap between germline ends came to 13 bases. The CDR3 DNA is TGTGCCAGCAGGACGCATGGGTCGGAGACCCAGTACTTC. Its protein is CASRTHGSETQYF.

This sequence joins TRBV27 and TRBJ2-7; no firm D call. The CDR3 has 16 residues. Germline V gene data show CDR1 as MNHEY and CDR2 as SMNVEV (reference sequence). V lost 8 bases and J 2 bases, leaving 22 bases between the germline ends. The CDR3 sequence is CASGPSSRRPTYEQYF. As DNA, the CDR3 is TGTGCCAGCGGTCCCTCCTCTCGCAGGCCTACCTACGAGCAGTACTTC.

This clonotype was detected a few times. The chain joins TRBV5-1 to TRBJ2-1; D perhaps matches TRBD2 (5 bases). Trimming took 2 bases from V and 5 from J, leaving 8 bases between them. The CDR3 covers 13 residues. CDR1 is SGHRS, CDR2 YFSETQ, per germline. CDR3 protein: CASSFSEDNEQFF. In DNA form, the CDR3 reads TGCGCCAGCAGCTTTTCGGAGGACAATGAGCAGTTCTTC.

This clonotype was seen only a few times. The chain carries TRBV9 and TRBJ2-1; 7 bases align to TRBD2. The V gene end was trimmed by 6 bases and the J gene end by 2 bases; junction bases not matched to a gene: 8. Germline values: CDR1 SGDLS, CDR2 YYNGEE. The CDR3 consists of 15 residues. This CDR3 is CASTAGAGAYNEQFF. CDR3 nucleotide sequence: TGTGCCAGCACGGCCGGCGCGGGAGCCTACAATGAGCAGTTCTTC.

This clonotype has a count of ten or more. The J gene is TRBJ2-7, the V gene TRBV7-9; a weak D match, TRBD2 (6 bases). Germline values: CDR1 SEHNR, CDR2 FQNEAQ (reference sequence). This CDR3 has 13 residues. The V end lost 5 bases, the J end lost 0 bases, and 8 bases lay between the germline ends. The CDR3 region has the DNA TGTGCCAGCAGCCGGACTACCTCCTACGAGCAGTACTTC. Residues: CASSRTTSYEQYF.

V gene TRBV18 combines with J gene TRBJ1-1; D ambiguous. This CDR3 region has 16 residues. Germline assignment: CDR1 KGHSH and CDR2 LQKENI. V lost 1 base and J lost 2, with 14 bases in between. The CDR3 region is CASSPQGPIPNTEAFF. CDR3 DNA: TGTGCCAGCTCACCACAGGGTCCCATCCCAAACACTGAAGCTTTCTTT.

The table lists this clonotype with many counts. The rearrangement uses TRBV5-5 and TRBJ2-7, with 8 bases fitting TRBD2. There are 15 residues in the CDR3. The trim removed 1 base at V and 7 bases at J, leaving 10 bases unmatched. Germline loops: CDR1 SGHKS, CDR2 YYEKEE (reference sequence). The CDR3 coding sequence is TGTGCCAGCAGCTTGACGACGGGAGGGCCCTTGGAGCAGTACTTC. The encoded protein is CASSLTTGGPLEQYF.

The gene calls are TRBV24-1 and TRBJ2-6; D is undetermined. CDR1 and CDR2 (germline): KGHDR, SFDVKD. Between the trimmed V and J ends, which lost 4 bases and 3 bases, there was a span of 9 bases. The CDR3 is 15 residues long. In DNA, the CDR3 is TGTGCCACCAGTGACCCTTCTGGTGGGGCCAACGTCCTGACTTTC. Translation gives CATSDPSGGANVLTF.

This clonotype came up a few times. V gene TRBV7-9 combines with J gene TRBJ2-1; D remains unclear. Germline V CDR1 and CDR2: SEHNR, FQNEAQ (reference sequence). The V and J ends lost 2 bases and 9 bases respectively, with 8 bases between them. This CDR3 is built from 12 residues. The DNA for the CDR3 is TGTGCCAGCAGCTTACAAGAATTTGAGCAGTTCTTC. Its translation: CASSLQEFEQFF. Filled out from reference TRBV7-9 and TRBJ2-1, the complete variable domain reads DTGVSQNPRHKITKRGQNVTFRCDPISEHNRLYWYRQTLGQGPEFLTYFQNEAQLEKSRLLSDRFSAERPKGSFSTLEIQRTEQGDSAMYLCASSLQEFEQFFGPGTRLTVL.

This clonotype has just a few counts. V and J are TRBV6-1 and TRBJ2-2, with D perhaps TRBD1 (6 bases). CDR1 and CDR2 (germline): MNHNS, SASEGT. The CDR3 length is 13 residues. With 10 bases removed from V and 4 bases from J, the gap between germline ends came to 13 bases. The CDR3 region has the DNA TGTGCCACTGCACAGGGATTCACCGGGGAGCTGTTTTTT. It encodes CATAQGFTGELFF.

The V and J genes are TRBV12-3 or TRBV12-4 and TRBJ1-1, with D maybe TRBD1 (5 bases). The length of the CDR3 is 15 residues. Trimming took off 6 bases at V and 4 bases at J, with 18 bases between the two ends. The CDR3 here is CASSPTARAGTEAFF. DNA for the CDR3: TGTGCCAGCAGCCCAACCGCCAGGGCGGGCACTGAAGCTTTCTTT.

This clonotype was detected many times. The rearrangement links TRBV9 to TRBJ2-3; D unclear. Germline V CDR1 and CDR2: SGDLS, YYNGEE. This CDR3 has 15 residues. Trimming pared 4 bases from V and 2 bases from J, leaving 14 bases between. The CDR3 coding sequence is TGTGCCAGCAGCCGTAGTGGTAGATACACAGATACGCAGTATTTT. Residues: CASSRSGRYTDTQYF.

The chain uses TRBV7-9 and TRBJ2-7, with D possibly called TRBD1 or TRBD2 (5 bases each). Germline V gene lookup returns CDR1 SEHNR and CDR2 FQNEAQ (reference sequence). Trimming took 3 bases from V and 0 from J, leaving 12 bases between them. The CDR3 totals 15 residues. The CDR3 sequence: CASSLGVVDSYEQYF. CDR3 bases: TGTGCCAGCAGCTTGGGGGTTGTCGACTCCTACGAGCAGTACTTC.

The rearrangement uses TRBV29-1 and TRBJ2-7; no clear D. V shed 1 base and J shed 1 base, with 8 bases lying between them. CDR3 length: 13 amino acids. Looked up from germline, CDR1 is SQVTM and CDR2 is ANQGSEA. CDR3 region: CSVEGQESYEQYF. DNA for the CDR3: TGCAGCGTTGAAGGTCAGGAGTCCTACGAGCAGTACTTC.

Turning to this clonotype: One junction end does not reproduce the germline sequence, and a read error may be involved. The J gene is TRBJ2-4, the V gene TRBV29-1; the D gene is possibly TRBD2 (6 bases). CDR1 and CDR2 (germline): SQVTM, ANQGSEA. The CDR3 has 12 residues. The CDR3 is CGVVAVKNIQYF. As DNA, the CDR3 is TGCGGCGTTGTAGCGGTCAAAAACATTCAGTACTTC.

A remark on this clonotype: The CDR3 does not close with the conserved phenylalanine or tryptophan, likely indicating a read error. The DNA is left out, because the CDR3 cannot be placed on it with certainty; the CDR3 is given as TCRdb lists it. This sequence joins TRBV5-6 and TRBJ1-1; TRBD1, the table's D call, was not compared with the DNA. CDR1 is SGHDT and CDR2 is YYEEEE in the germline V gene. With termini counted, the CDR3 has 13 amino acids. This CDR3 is CASSLGQNRGRVY.

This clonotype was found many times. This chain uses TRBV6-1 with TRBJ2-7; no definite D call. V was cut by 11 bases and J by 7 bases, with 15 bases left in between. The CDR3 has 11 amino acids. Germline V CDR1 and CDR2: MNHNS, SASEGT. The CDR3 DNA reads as TGTGCCCTTGCTGGGTTTGGGGAGCAGTACTTC. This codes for CALAGFGEQYF.

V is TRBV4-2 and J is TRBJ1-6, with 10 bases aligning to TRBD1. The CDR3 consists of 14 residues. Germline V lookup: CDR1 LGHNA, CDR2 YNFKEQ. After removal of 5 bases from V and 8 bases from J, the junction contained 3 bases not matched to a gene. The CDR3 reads CASSAGQGYSPLHF. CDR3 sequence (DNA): TGTGCCAGCAGCGCGGGACAGGGGTATTCACCCCTCCACTTT.

The chain's CDR3 is CASTEGSGERYTQYF. The CDR3 nucleotides are TGTGCCAGCACCGAAGGATCCGGAGAACGGTATACGCAGTATTTT. This chain connects TRBV6-1 to TRBJ2-3, with no clear D. Germline V CDR1 and CDR2: MNHNS, SASEGT. The CDR3 spans 15 residues. The V end was cut by 7 bases, the J end by 7 bases, with 21 bases between.

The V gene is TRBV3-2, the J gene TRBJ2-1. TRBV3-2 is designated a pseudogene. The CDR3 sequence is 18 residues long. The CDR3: CASSPLNPTDYLYNEQFF. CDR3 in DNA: TGTGCCAGCAGCCCCTTAAACCCGACCGATTACCTTTACAATGAGCAGTTCTTC.

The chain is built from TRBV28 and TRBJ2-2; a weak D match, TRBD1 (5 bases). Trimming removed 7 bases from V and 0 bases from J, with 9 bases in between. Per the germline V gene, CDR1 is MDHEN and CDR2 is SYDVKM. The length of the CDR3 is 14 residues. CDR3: CASTGRANTGELFF. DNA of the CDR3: TGTGCCAGCACGGGCAGGGCGAACACCGGGGAGCTGTTTTTT.

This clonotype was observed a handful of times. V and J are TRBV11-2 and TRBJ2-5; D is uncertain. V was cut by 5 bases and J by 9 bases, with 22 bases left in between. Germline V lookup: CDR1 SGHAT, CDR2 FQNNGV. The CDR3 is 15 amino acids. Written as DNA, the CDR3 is TGTGCCAGCAGCACCTCAGTGGAAGGCGCGACCCCCCAGTACTTC. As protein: CASSTSVEGATPQYF.